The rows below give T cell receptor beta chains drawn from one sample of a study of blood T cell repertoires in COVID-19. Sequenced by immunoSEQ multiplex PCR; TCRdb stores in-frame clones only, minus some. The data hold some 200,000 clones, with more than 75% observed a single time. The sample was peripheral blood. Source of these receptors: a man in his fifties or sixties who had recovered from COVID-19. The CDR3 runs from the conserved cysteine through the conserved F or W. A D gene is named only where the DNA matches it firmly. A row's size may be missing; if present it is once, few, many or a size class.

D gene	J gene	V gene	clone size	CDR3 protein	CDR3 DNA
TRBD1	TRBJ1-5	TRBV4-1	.	CASSQEVTGGRPQHF	TGCGCCAGCAGCCAAGAGGTGACAGGGGGCCGGCCCCAGCATTTT
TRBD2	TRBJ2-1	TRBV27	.	CASSLFGLADNEQFF	TGTGCCAGCAGTTTATTTGGACTAGCGGACAATGAGCAGTTCTTC
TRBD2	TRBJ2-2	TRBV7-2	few	CASSRRTSGHTGELFF	TGTGCCAGCAGCCGCCGGACTAGCGGACACACCGGGGAGCTGTTTTTT
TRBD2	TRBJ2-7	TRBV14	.	CASSQAEVRREGYEQYF	TGTGCCAGCAGCCAAGCTGAGGTACGGCGGGAGGGCTACGAGCAGTACTTC
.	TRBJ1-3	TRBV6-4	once	CASRRHSGNTIYF	TGTGCCAGCAGACGACACTCTGGAAACACCATATATTTT
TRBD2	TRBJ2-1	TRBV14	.	CASSLTGLAGGNEQFF	TGTGCCAGCAGCCTCACCGGACTAGCGGGAGGCAATGAGCAGTTCTTC
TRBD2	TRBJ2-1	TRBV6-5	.	CASSYTSGSYNEQFF	TGTGCCAGCAGTTACACTAGCGGGAGTTACAATGAGCAGTTCTTC
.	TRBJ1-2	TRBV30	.	CAGETGHYGYTF	TGTGCCGGCGAAACAGGGCACTATGGCTACACCTTC
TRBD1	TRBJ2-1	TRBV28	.	CASSFNRGHEQFF	TGTGCCAGCAGTTTCAACAGGGGCCATGAGCAGTTCTTC
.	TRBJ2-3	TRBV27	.	CASSFGGVTDTQYF	TGTGCCAGCAGTTTCGGGGGAGTTACAGATACGCAGTATTTT
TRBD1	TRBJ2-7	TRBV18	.	CASSRPGQGAYEQYF	TGTGCCAGCTCCCGCCCGGGACAGGGGGCCTACGAGCAGTACTTC
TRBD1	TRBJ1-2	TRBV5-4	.	CASSSDRATYGYTF	TGTGCCAGCAGCTCGGACAGGGCCACCTATGGCTACACCTTC
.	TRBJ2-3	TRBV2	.	CASSVQGIDTQYF	TGTGCCAGCAGTGTGCAGGGTATTGATACGCAGTATTTT
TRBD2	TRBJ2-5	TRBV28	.	CASSPAGPHQETQYF	TGTGCCAGCAGTCCAGCGGGACCTCACCAAGAGACCCAGTACTTC
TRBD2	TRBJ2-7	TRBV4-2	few	CASSQVGLAGYEQYF	TGTGCCAGCAGCCAAGTGGGACTAGCGGGTTACGAGCAGTACTTC
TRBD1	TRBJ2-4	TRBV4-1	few	CASSQENAGGVNIQYF	TGCGCCAGCAGCCAAGAGAATGCAGGGGGCGTCAACATTCAGTACTTC
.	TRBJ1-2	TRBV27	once	CASGSGAMGDGYTF	TGTGCCAGCGGGTCAGGGGCTATGGGAGATGGCTACACCTTC
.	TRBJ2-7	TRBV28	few	CASSLSPYLGSSYEQYF	TGTGCCAGCAGTTTAAGCCCCTATCTAGGGAGCTCCTACGAGCAGTACTTC
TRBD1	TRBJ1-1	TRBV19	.	CACDPGTGKRNTEAFF	TGTGCCTGCGACCCCGGGACAGGGAAAAGGAACACTGAAGCTTTCTTT
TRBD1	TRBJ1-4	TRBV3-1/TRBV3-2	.	CASSHGTGVNEKLFF	TGTGCCAGCAGCCACGGGACAGGCGTTAATGAAAAACTGTTTTTT
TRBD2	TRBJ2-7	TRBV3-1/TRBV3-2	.	CASSRDYLYEQYF	TGTGCCAGCAGCCGGGACTACCTCTACGAGCAGTACTTC
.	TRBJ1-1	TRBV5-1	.	CASSLGADINTEAFF	TGCGCCAGCAGCTTGGGGGCCGACATCAACACTGAAGCTTTCTTT
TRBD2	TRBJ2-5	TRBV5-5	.	CASSLIAGEEETQYF	TGTGCCAGCAGCTTAATAGCGGGAGAAGAAGAGACCCAGTACTTC
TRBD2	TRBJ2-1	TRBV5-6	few	CASSLSHLAGYWNEQFF	TGTGCCAGCAGCTTGTCTCATCTAGCGGGATATTGGAATGAGCAGTTCTTC
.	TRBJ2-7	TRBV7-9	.	CASSLHIYEQYF	TGTGCCAGCAGCTTACACATCTACGAGCAGTACTTC
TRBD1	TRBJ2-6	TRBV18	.	CASSTRTGLRGANVLTF	TGTGCCAGCTCAACTCGGACAGGGCTAAGGGGGGCCAACGTCCTGACTTTC
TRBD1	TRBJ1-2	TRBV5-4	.	CASSSGQEPNNF	TGTGCCAGCAGCTCAGGACAGGAGCCTAACAACTTC
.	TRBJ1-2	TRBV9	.	CASSSTGQGTNYGYTF	TGTGCCAGCAGCTCTACCGGCCAGGGGACTAACTATGGCTACACCTTC
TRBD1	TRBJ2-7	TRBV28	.	CAVRDRTYEQYF	TGTGCCGTCCGGGACAGAACCTACGAGCAGTACTTC
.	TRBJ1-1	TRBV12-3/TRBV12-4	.	CASSRGRGTEAFF	TGTGCCAGCAGCCGTGGTCGGGGGACTGAAGCTTTCTTT
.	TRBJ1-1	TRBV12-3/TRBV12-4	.	CASRAFQGTEAFF	TGTGCCAGCAGAGCATTTCAGGGCACTGAAGCTTTCTTT
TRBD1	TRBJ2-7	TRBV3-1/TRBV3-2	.	CASMLTGASEQYF	TGTGCCAGCATGCTAACAGGGGCGAGCGAGCAGTACTTC
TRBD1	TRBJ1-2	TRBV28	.	CASSFSGQDGYTF	TGTGCCAGCAGTTTTTCCGGACAGGATGGCTACACCTTC
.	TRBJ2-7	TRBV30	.	CAWAGQFHEQYF	TGTGCCTGGGCGGGACAATTCCACGAGCAGTACTTC